Presented here are 22 T cell receptor beta chains from one specimen sequenced in a study of cytomegalovirus exposure and HLA in healthy donors. A multiplex PCR was run with 60 Vbeta primers and 13 Jbeta primers. Sequencing was performed with immunoSEQ multiplex PCR; in TCRdb, only in-frame clones are kept and a portion is missing. The sample lists more than 90,000 clones, just under 70% occurring once. Material: PBMCs. These receptors all stem from a man younger than 40 in good health and CMV-seropositive.

The chain uses TRBV6-4 and TRBJ2-7, with D possibly being TRBD2 (5 bases). The CDR3 runs 11 residues. Germline assignment: CDR1 MRHNA and CDR2 SNTAGT. The V and J ends lost 9 bases and 2 bases respectively, with 8 bases between them. For the CDR3, the DNA is TGTGCCAGGGGAGCAGCCTACGAGCAGTACTTC. Residues: CARGAAYEQYF.

The chain combines TRBV6-5 with TRBJ2-5; 8 positions agree with TRBD1. There are 15 residues in the CDR3. The J segment lost 0 bases and the V segment lost 2 bases, leaving 2 bases of the junction unmatched. Germline loops: CDR1 MNHEY, CDR2 SVGAGI. The CDR3 loop reads CASSYTGGYQETQYF. For the CDR3, the DNA is TGTGCCAGCAGTTACACAGGGGGTTACCAAGAGACCCAGTACTTC.

Turning to this clone: The sample holds other DNA sequences that translate to the same CDR3. The chain uses TRBV5-4 and TRBJ2-7; tentatively, D is TRBD1 (5 bases). V lost 3 bases and J 3 bases, leaving 13 bases between the germline ends. Germline lookup yields CDR1 SGHNT and CDR2 YYREEE (reference sequence). The CDR3 totals 14 residues. The CDR3 loop is CASSSTGRNYEQYF. CDR3 sequence (DNA): TGTGCCAGCAGCTCTACAGGTCGCAACTACGAGCAGTACTTC.

This sequence joins TRBV5-1 and TRBJ2-3, with 11 bases lining up with TRBD2. This CDR3 region has 14 residues. The V gene end was trimmed by 3 bases and the J gene end by 3 bases; junction bases not matched to a gene: 0. CDR1 and CDR2 from the germline V gene are SGHRS and YFSETQ. The CDR3 protein is CASSWTSGTDTQYF. As DNA, the CDR3 is TGCGCCAGCAGCTGGACTAGCGGGACAGATACGCAGTATTTT.

The CDR3 here is CASGGDSNTEAFF. The CDR3 nucleotides read TGTGCCAGCGGCGGGGACTCGAACACTGAAGCTTTCTTT. V is TRBV7-8 and J is TRBJ1-1; D perhaps matches TRBD1 (5 bases). V was shortened by 8 bases and J by 1 base, with 11 bases between the two germline ends. Germline V gene lookup returns CDR1 SGHVS and CDR2 FQNEAQ. The CDR3 length is 13 residues.

The genes are TRBV27 and TRBJ1-2, with a weak D call TRBD1 (6 bases). Germline V gene lookup returns CDR1 MNHEY and CDR2 SMNVEV (reference sequence). V was shortened by 5 bases and J by 4 bases, with 17 bases between the two germline ends. This CDR3 has 15 residues. In DNA form, the CDR3 reads TGTGCCAGCAGTCTAGCTTCGGGGGGCACCTATGGCTACACCTTC. Amino acids: CASSLASGGTYGYTF.

The chain carries TRBV5-1 and TRBJ2-3; 12 nucleotides match TRBD2. The germline V gene has CDR1 SGHRS and CDR2 YFSETQ. The CDR3 extends over 18 amino acids. With V trimmed by 0 bases and J by 4 bases, 9 bases remained unmatched. The CDR3 bases are TGCGCCAGCAGCTTGGGCCAACTAGCGGGGGGCCGGGCAGATACGCAGTATTTT. Translating gives CASSLGQLAGGRADTQYF.

The table lists this clone with a few counts. This chain joins TRBV11-2 and TRBJ2-2; D gene ambiguous. Trimming took off 3 bases at V and 5 bases at J, with 7 bases between the two ends. CDR1 SGHAT and CDR2 FQNNGV come from the germline V gene. CDR3 length equals 13 residues. CDR3 sequence: CASSLSPTGELFF. The DNA for the CDR3 is TGTGCCAGCAGCTTGTCCCCAACCGGGGAGCTGTTTTTT. The complete variable domain, with remaining parts taken from reference TRBV11-2 and TRBJ2-2, reads EAGVAQSPRYKIIEKRQSVAFWCNPISGHATLYWYQQILGQGPKLLIQFQNNGVVDDSQLPKDRFSAERLKGVDSTLKIQPAKLEDSAVYLCASSLSPTGELFFGEGSRLTVL.

V usage is TRBV5-1 and J usage is TRBJ2-3; D gene ambiguous. The germline V and J ends were trimmed by 0 bases and 4 bases, with 6 bases remaining between them. There are 13 residues in the CDR3. From germline, CDR1 is SGHRS and CDR2 YFSETQ. The CDR3 DNA follows: TGCGCCAGCAGCTTGGAGCTCGCAGATACGCAGTATTTT. Its protein product is CASSLELADTQYF.

Only a few counts were recorded for this clone. The J gene is TRBJ2-1, the V gene TRBV7-9, with D perhaps matching TRBD2 (5 bases). In germline, CDR1 is SEHNR, CDR2 FQNEAQ (reference sequence). The V end was cut by 7 bases, the J end by 7 bases, with 11 bases between. The CDR3 loop spans 12 amino acids. CDR3 nucleotide sequence: TGTGCCAGCATACTAGGCGGGAATGAGCAGTTCTTC. Translation gives CASILGGNEQFF.

The rearrangement uses TRBV5-1 and TRBJ1-1; the match to TRBD1 covers 9 bases. Germline-derived CDR1 and CDR2 are SGHRS and YFSETQ. The V segment lost 4 bases and the J segment 0 bases; nucleotides outside the gene matches: 13. The CDR3 is made up of 18 amino acids. CDR3 residues: CASSRFSGTGSMNTEAFF. The CDR3 DNA reads TGCGCCAGCAGCCGATTTTCCGGGACAGGGTCCATGAACACTGAAGCTTTCTTT.

V is TRBV30 and J is TRBJ1-2; D gene uncertain. Germline CDR1 is GTSNPN and CDR2 is SVGIG (reference sequence). The CDR3 loop spans 12 amino acids. Trimming removed 6 bases from V and 4 bases from J, with 12 bases in between. As DNA, the CDR3 is TGTGCCTGCTCAGAGGGTCTCTATGGCTACACCTTC. This encodes CACSEGLYGYTF.

The chain is built from TRBV21-1 and TRBJ2-6; the D call of TRBD2 is as the table states it, not checked on the DNA. TRBV21-1 is marked as a pseudogene. This CDR3 has 15 residues. CDR3 loop: CASSKGPLGANVLTF. The CDR3 region has the DNA TGTGCCAGCAGCAAAGGTCCCCTCGGGGCCAACGTCCTGACTTTC.

The rearrangement links TRBV2 to TRBJ2-1; 9 nucleotides line up with TRBD2. The CDR3 totals 16 residues. J gave up 4 bases and V 3 bases, and 7 bases lay outside the gene matches. CDR1 is SNHLY, CDR2 FYNNEI, per germline. The CDR3 sequence is CASSDRMTSGYNEQFF. CDR3 DNA sequence: TGTGCCAGCAGTGACCGGATGACTAGCGGTTACAATGAGCAGTTCTTC.

The chain joins TRBV7-3 to TRBJ1-2; D is unclear. The CDR3 runs 13 residues. The germline gives CDR1 SGHTA, CDR2 FQGTGA. V was trimmed by 3 bases and J by 6 bases, leaving 11 bases between them. The CDR3 DNA sequence: TGTGCCAGCAGCTTGGAAAACGGGGATGGCTACACCTTC. This translates into CASSLENGDGYTF. The variable domain in full, completed from reference TRBV7-3 and TRBJ1-2, reads GAGVSQTPSNKVTEKGKYVELRCDPISGHTALYWYRQSLGQGPEFLIYFQGTGAADDSGLPNDRFFAVRPEGSVSTLKIQRTERGDSAVYLCASSLENGDGYTFGSGTRLTVV.

CDR3 DNA: TGTGCCAGCAGCCCCCGGACAGGCGGGTACTACGAGCAGTACGTC. Protein: CASSPRTGGYYEQYV. The chain couples TRBV6-5 to TRBJ2-7; 7 bases are shared with TRBD1. This CDR3 contains 15 residues. Losses at the gene ends were 6 bases for V and 3 bases for J; bases not matched to a gene: 11. The germline CDR1 and CDR2 sequences are MNHEY and SVGAGI.

This clone has a handful of counts. The V gene is TRBV11-1, the J gene TRBJ1-1; 9 positions match TRBD1. Germline CDR1 reads SGHAT; CDR2 reads FQDESV (reference sequence). With 6 bases clipped from V and 4 bases from J, the junction kept 9 bases outside the gene matches. The CDR3 length is 15 residues. As DNA, the CDR3 is TGTGCCAGCAGACCCGGGACAGGGAGGCGCACTGAAGCTTTCTTT. Its translation is CASRPGTGRRTEAFF.

This chain connects TRBV5-1 to TRBJ2-3, with unresolved D. The ends were cut back, 0 bases at V and 6 bases at J, with 8 bases in the middle. Per germline, CDR1 SGHRS and CDR2 YFSETQ. This CDR3 contains 13 residues. The CDR3 loop reads CASSLAGADTQYF. In DNA form, the CDR3 reads TGCGCCAGCAGCTTGGCCGGAGCTGATACGCAGTATTTT.

V is TRBV10-3 and J is TRBJ1-1; possibly TRBD1 for D (5 bases). Germline V gene lookup returns CDR1 ENHRY and CDR2 SYGVKD. This CDR3 is built from 13 residues. The ends were cut back, 8 bases at V and 0 bases at J, with 10 bases in the middle. The CDR3, as DNA: TGTGCCATCGGCGGGGGATTGAACACTGAAGCTTTCTTT. Translating gives CAIGGGLNTEAFF.

The chain combines TRBV4-1 with TRBJ2-4, with TRBD2 matching over 11 bases. The CDR3 loop spans 20 amino acids. Germline CDR1 is MGHRA and CDR2 is YSYEKL. Germline trimming cut 0 bases from V and 0 bases from J; bases unmatched to any gene: 10. The CDR3: CASSQDLASGGFLAKNIQYF. The CDR3 coding sequence is TGCGCCAGCAGCCAAGATTTAGCTAGCGGGGGGTTTCTAGCCAAAAACATTCAGTACTTC.

V and J are TRBV30 and TRBJ1-1, with D maybe TRBD1 (6 bases). The V end lost 5 bases, the J end lost 1 base, and 20 bases lay between the germline ends. The germline gives CDR1 GTSNPN, CDR2 SVGIG (reference sequence). There are 16 residues in the CDR3. The CDR3 nucleotides read TGTGCCTGGCTTTACCCTCAGGGGCGGAGGAACACTGAAGCTTTCTTT. Its translation: CAWLYPQGRRNTEAFF. Based on the CDR3 plus reference TRBV30 and TRBJ1-1, the full variable domain is SQTIHQWPATLVQPVGSPLSLECTVEGTSNPNLYWYRQAAGRGLQLLFYSVGIGQISSEVPQNLSASRPQDRQFILSSKKLLLSDSGFYLCAWLYPQGRRNTEAFFGQGTRLTVV.

The chain carries TRBV4-1 and TRBJ1-1; 8 bases agree with TRBD1. Trimming at V came to 2 bases and at J to 5 bases, leaving 10 bases not matched to a gene. Germline V gene sequence: CDR1 MGHRA, CDR2 YSYEKL. This CDR3 has 16 residues. The CDR3 protein is CASSQLTGGARTEAFF. CDR3 DNA: TGCGCCAGCAGCCAATTAACAGGGGGAGCGAGGACTGAAGCTTTCTTT.